Listed below are T cell receptor beta chains from one sample, sequenced in a study of a mutant IDH1 vaccine in newly diagnosed glioma. The repertoire was sequenced with immunoSEQ multiplex PCR; TCRdb's copy has only in-frame clones and lacks some. The profile shows about 98,000 clones, 85% to 90% of them singletons. The sequencing used PBMCs, collected from a glioma patient treated with radiotherapy, temozolomide or both. All receptors come from a woman in her 50s with glioma. Both conserved end residues are part of each CDR3. Fields, in order: J gene, clone size, CDR3 length, D gene, V gene, CDR3 DNA, CDR3 protein. A D gene is named only where the DNA matches it firmly. Rows may omit the clone size; those that give it use once, few, many or a size class.

TRBJ2-7 | - | 13 | - | TRBV29-1 | TGCAGCGTTGAGGGCAGGGGATCCTACGAGCAGTACTTC | CSVEGRGSYEQYF
TRBJ1-1 | - | 15 | - | TRBV7-9 | TGTGCCAGCAGCTTTTCCGGGGGACGGAACACTGAAGCTTTCTTT | CASSFSGGRNTEAFF
TRBJ1-1 | - | 14 | - | TRBV9 | TGTGCCAGCAGCGGCGGACGGGTGGGCACTGAAGCTTTCTTT | CASSGGRVGTEAFF
TRBJ2-7 | - | 14 | - | TRBV5-1 | TGCGCCAGCAGCTTCGAGGGAAGAACGGGGGAGCAGTACTTC | CASSFEGRTGEQYF
TRBJ1-1 | - | 11 | - | TRBV10-3 | TGTGCCATCATGCAGAACACTGAAGCTTTCTTT | CAIMQNTEAFF
TRBJ2-1 | - | 15 | TRBD1 | TRBV15 | TGTGCCACCAGCTCTCGACAGGGGGTTTACAATGAGCAGTTCTTC | CATSSRQGVYNEQFF
TRBJ1-3 | - | 17 | - | TRBV19 | TGTGCCAGTAGTCTCCGGGACACAAACTTCTCTGGAAACACCATATATTTT | CASSLRDTNFSGNTIYF
TRBJ1-2 | - | 12 | - | TRBV7-9 | TGTGCCAGCAGCTTAGTCCGGGGAAACTGCACCTTC | CASSLVRGNCTF
TRBJ2-7 | - | 17 | TRBD2 | TRBV7-8 | TGTGCCAGCAGCTTAGCGTGGACTAGCGGGTTGTCCTACGAGCAGTACTTC | CASSLAWTSGLSYEQYF
TRBJ1-2 | - | 14 | - | TRBV6-5 | TGTGCCAGCAGTCCAGACACATGGAACTATGGCTACACCTTC | CASSPDTWNYGYTF
TRBJ1-1 | - | 12 | - | TRBV6-6 | TGTGCCAGCCAGCGTGAGGAGACTGAAGCTTTCTTT | CASQREETEAFF
TRBJ2-1 | - | 15 | TRBD2 | TRBV7-9 | TGTGCCAGCAGCTCGCTAGCGGGAGCACGCAATGAGCAGTTCTTC | CASSSLAGARNEQFF
TRBJ2-2 | - | 13 | - | TRBV6-1 | TGTGCCAGCCGGGACCTGAACACCGGGGAGCTGTTTTTT | CASRDLNTGELFF
TRBJ1-3 | - | 15 | - | TRBV11-2 | TGTGCCAGCAGCGTGACTCACCACTCTGGAAACACCATATATTTT | CASSVTHHSGNTIYF
TRBJ1-4 | - | 12 | - | TRBV19 | TGTGCCAGTAGTCGGGCACAGGAAAAACTGTTTTTT | CASSRAQEKLFF
TRBJ2-7 | - | 15 | TRBD2 | TRBV27 | TGTGCCAGCAGCCGTGGGACTAGCGGGAGGGATGAGCAGTACTTC | CASSRGTSGRDEQYF
TRBJ1-2 | few | 14 | - | TRBV5-1 | TGCGCCAGCAGCTTGGGGGCGGGGGCGCGAGGCTACACCTTC | CASSLGAGARGYTF
TRBJ1-3 | - | 15 | - | TRBV7-3 | TGTGCCAGCAGCCCCCCTGCGGGCCTCCTAAACACCATATATTTT | CASSPPAGLLNTIYF
TRBJ2-7 | - | 12 | - | TRBV9 | TGTGCCAGCAGCCCACAGGGGGGGGAGCAGTACTTC | CASSPQGGEQYF
TRBJ2-1 | - | 13 | - | TRBV7-8 | TGTGCCAGCAGATCTAGCGCCTACAATGAGCAGTTCTTC | CASRSSAYNEQFF
TRBJ2-3 | - | 14 | - | TRBV7-7 | TGTGCTAGCAGCGTAGGGCCCCTCACAGATACGCAGTATTTT | CASSVGPLTDTQYF
TRBJ2-7 | - | 13 | - | TRBV10-1 | TGCGCCAGCAGTGACGGATACCTTCCCGAGCAGTACTTC | CASSDGYLPEQYF
TRBJ2-7 | - | 17 | - | TRBV5-5 | TGTGCCAGCAGCCCCCCTAGGGCCTTTCTAAGCTCCTACGAGCAGTACTTC | CASSPPRAFLSSYEQYF
TRBJ2-7 | - | 18 | TRBD2 | TRBV19 | TGTGCCAGTAGTATCCCTCCCGGGACTAGCGGGAGGGCCAACGAGCAGTACTTC | CASSIPPGTSGRANEQYF